This T cell receptor (beta chain) appears in the sequencing data of a study of blood T cell repertoires in COVID-19 (dated by TCRdb to about 2020). About the full investigation: Collaborator samples came from the United States, Italy and Spain and covered acute and convalescent phases of COVID-19. The prospective study material was composed of cDNA or gDNA derived from T cells, B-cell-depleted T cells, or PBMCs. Subjects who had been exposed to COVID-19, were actively infected with it, or had recovered from it provided the deeply sampled blood TCRbeta repertoires that made up the dataset. The repertoires were made available in a free public database intended to serve as a resource for research on the immune response to SARS-CoV-2. The samples were drawn from the first 160 participants of the ongoing ImmuneRACE study and from some 1,300 subjects provided by 6 global collaborators. A de-identified subject ID, COVID-19 status, age in years and sex were almost always included in the sample metadata. Where HLA class I and class II types were available, the types were taken from metadata supplied by the sample provider, not from assay-based typing.

TCRbeta CDR3 regions were amplified from genomic DNA using the immunoSEQ Assay, a bias-controlled multiplex PCR. Under the source paper's analysis protocol: The number of nucleated cells in each sample was estimated from the amplification of reference gene primers within the assay. Sequence reads were collapsed and filtered to measure the absolute abundance of every unique TCRbeta CDR3 rearrangement. Productive Simpson clonality was computed per sample as the square root of Simpson's diversity index over productive rearrangements. Imported from immuneACCESS, the table was reduced by TCRdb to in-frame sequences with V and J called. These copies leave out some clones; in studies compared against another copy, an unresolved V gene accounts for under half, and the cause of the remainder is not known. For V, J and clone size, that table is used; D and trimming come from the DNA. The sample table lists about 330,000 clones, 92% of them with a count of one. The top ten constitute 15% to 20% of the sample.

The CDR3 has 16 amino acids, counting the end cysteine and phenylalanine. Here the CDR3 DNA is all that survives: 48 bases in frame from base 1. V gives up 0 bases and J gives up 0 bases, and the segment between their germline ends measures 11 bases. According to the germline V gene, CDR1 reads SGDLS and CDR2 reads YYNGEE. On this clone: The target of this receptor is not known. Base qualities are not at hand, and no much larger clone is one base apart.

Results and caveats for the whole study, not just this receptor: The amount of clinical and demographic metadata varied by source and participant and was provided uncurated.

In the prospective study, participants were about 18 to 95 years old, resided in approximately 22 geographic areas of the United States, and were enrolled through a virtual design. In the prospective study, cohorts were assigned on the basis of participant-reported clinical history obtained from a screening survey and a study questionnaire. ImmuneRACE Cohort 3 recovered participants were defined by two consecutive negative NP/OP PCR tests, healthcare professional clearance, or symptom resolution. Mobile phlebotomists in the prospective study collected whole blood, serum and a nasopharyngeal or oropharyngeal swab from every participant. Additional blood draws and questionnaires over an approximately 2-month period could optionally be provided by prospective study participants. Before DNA extraction, blood samples from the prospective study were shipped at room temperature or frozen.

Recombination joined TRBV9 with TRBJ2-3, with the D gene too uncertain to name. Sequencing used PBMCs or T cells enriched from blood (not recorded which). The clonotype was recovered from a woman in her 30s who had recovered from COVID-19. The CDR3 region has the sequence CASSVGTSVSTDTQYF. The nucleotide sequence is TGTGCCAGCAGCGTAGGCACCAGCGTAAGCACAGATACGCAGTATTTT. Extended through the reference TRBV9 and TRBJ2-3 proteins, this CDR3 yields the full variable domain: DSGVTQTPKHLITATGQRVTLRCSPRSGDLSVYWYQQSLDQGLQFLIQYYNGEERAKGNILERFSAQQFPDLHSELNLSSLELGDSALYFCASSVGTSVSTDTQYFGPGTRLTVL.